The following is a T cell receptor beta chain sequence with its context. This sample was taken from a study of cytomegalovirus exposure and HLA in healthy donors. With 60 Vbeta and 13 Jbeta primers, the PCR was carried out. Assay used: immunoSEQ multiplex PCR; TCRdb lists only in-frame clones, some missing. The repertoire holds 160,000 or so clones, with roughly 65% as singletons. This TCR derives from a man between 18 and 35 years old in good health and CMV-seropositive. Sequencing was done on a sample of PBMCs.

CDR3 in DNA: TGTGCCAGCAGCCCGGGACAGGGGGCGCGGGGCACTGAAGCTTTCTTT. Encoded protein: CASSPGQGARGTEAFF. This sequence joins TRBV7-9 and TRBJ1-1, with 12 bases matching TRBD1. The CDR3 covers 16 residues. Trimming removed 5 bases from V and 4 bases from J; junction bases left unmatched: 8. Per the germline V gene, CDR1 is SEHNR and CDR2 is FQNEAQ (reference sequence).